One sample yielded the 11 T cell receptor beta chains listed below, sequenced in a study of T cell responses to AZD1222 COVID-19 vaccine. Only in-frame clones appear in the TCRdb table, and some are missing; sequencing was by immunoSEQ multiplex PCR. The sample has 130,000 to 150,000 clones, about 90% seen once. This specimen consisted of peripheral blood, obtained on day 0 of MenACWY control vaccination. Every receptor here comes from an adult in good health.

This sequence joins TRBV5-4 and TRBJ2-2, with 16 bases identical to TRBD2. The junction had 15 bases not matched to a gene; V was cut back by 4 bases and J by 6 bases. CDR3 length equals 20 residues. Germline V gives CDR1 SGHNT, CDR2 YYREEE (reference sequence). The CDR3 region has the DNA TGTGCCAGCAGCGCAGCCGGGACTAGCGGGGGGGCCATCCCCCCCGGGGAGCTGTTTTTT. This codes for CASSAAGTSGGAIPPGELFF.

The rearrangement uses TRBV3-1 (or the pseudogene TRBV3-2) and TRBJ1-1, with D tentatively TRBD1 (5 bases). CDR1 LGHDT and CDR2 YNNKEL come from the germline V gene (reference sequence). The CDR3 extends over 14 amino acids. Trimming removed 3 bases at V and 0 bases at J, with 8 bases between. In nucleotides, the CDR3 is TGTGCCAGCAGCCAGAGGGACGTGAACACTGAAGCTTTCTTT. Amino acids: CASSQRDVNTEAFF.

This chain links TRBV27 with TRBJ1-2, with D perhaps matching TRBD1 (6 bases). Germline CDR1 is MNHEY and CDR2 is SMNVEV (reference sequence). V lost 5 bases and J 6 bases, leaving 13 bases between the germline ends. The CDR3 is 13 amino acids. The CDR3: CASSTQGMHGYTF. In DNA form, the CDR3 reads TGTGCCAGCAGTACACAGGGTATGCATGGCTACACCTTC.

A few counts support this clone. V usage is TRBV11-3 and J usage is TRBJ1-1; D remains ambiguous. The CDR3 loop spans 14 amino acids. Germline assignment: CDR1 SGHNT and CDR2 YENEEA. Trimming cost V 5 bases and J 0 bases, with 10 bases left between them. In nucleotides, the CDR3 is TGTGCCAGCAGCCCGGACGGTTTGAACACTGAAGCTTTCTTT. Amino acids: CASSPDGLNTEAFF.

The V call is TRBV18, the J call TRBJ1-1; maybe TRBD1 (6 bases). CDR1 and CDR2 (germline): KGHSH, LQKENI. The CDR3 has 16 residues. V was clipped by 2 bases and J by 4 bases, with 17 bases between them. The CDR3 region has the DNA TGTGCCAGCTCACCATTCGAGGACAGCAGGAGCACTGAAGCTTTCTTT. Encoded protein: CASSPFEDSRSTEAFF. The complete variable domain, with remaining parts taken from reference TRBV18 and TRBJ1-1, reads NAGVMQNPRHLVRRRGQEARLRCSPMKGHSHVYWYRQLPEEGLKFMVYLQKENIIDESGMPKERFSAEFPKEGPSILRIQQVVRGDSAAYFCASSPFEDSRSTEAFFGQGTRLTVV.

The CDR3 region has the DNA TGTGCCAGCAGCCGAACGACAGGGACCGGGGAGCTGTTTTTT. Translation: CASSRTTGTGELFF. This chain joins TRBV3-1 (or the pseudogene TRBV3-2) and TRBJ2-2; TRBD1 matches at 7 bases. Losses at the gene ends were 4 bases for V and 5 bases for J; bases not matched to a gene: 4. Per germline, CDR1 LGHDT and CDR2 YNNKEL (reference sequence). The CDR3 length is 14 residues.

V usage is TRBV7-3 and J usage is TRBJ2-2; TRBD2 might be the D (5 bases). V dropped 1 base and J dropped 2 bases, with 11 bases sitting between them. The length of the CDR3 is 16 residues. CDR1 and CDR2 (germline): SGHTA, FQGTGA. The CDR3 sequence is CASSLNHPGNTGELFF. The DNA for the CDR3 is TGTGCCAGCAGCTTAAACCACCCGGGAAACACCGGGGAGCTGTTTTTT.

The rearrangement uses TRBV29-1 and TRBJ1-5; D is uncertain. The CDR3 contains 16 residues. Germline values: CDR1 SQVTM, CDR2 ANQGSEA. V gave up 1 base and J gave up 6 bases, with 19 bases separating them. The DNA of the CDR3 is TGCAGCGTTGAAGTCCCCGACGGTCCAAGCCGTCAGCCCCAGCATTTT. Translation gives CSVEVPDGPSRQPQHF.

The rearrangement joins TRBV6-5 to TRBJ1-5, with D possibly being TRBD1 (6 bases). V lost 4 bases and J lost 0, with 7 bases in between. CDR3 length: 14 residues. Germline V gene data show CDR1 as MNHEY and CDR2 as SVGAGI. This chain's CDR3 is CASSSTGSNQPQHF. Written as DNA, the CDR3 is TGTGCCAGCAGTTCGACAGGTAGCAATCAGCCCCAGCATTTT.

This chain connects TRBV30 to TRBJ2-1; weak D call: TRBD2 (5 bases). V was pared by 3 bases and J by 10 bases, with 13 bases between. The CDR3 contains 12 residues. The germline CDR1 and CDR2 sequences are GTSNPN and SVGIG (reference sequence). CDR3 protein: CAWSGPRREQFF. The CDR3 nucleotides are TGTGCCTGGAGCGGTCCGCGGAGGGAGCAGTTCTTC. The variable domain in full, completed from reference TRBV30 and TRBJ2-1, reads SQTIHQWPATLVQPVGSPLSLECTVEGTSNPNLYWYRQAAGRGLQLLFYSVGIGQISSEVPQNLSASRPQDRQFILSSKKLLLSDSGFYLCAWSGPRREQFFGPGTRLTVL.

The rearrangement links TRBV6-1 to TRBJ2-2, with 12 bases that match TRBD2. CDR1 is MNHNS, CDR2 SASEGT, per germline. The CDR3 has 18 amino acids. J lost 0 bases, V lost 4 bases, and 6 bases had no gene match. The CDR3 region is CASSVGLAGGSNTGELFF. In nucleotides, the CDR3 is TGTGCCAGCAGTGTCGGTCTAGCGGGAGGGTCGAACACCGGGGAGCTGTTTTTT.